This T cell receptor beta chain was identified in a study of spatial heterogeneity in lung cancer. TCR cDNA molecules each had a unique molecular identifier. Each CDR3 protein is one row after TCRdb ran MiXCR on the 5' RACE reads. The sample includes 45,000 to 65,000 distinct CDR3 sequences, less than 9% seen only once; the top ten take approximately 2.9%. Trimming cost V 4 bases and J 5 bases, with 1 base left between them. The CDR3 sequence is 10 residues long. Germline V gives CDR1 KGHSH, CDR2 LQKENI. Time point given: sample taken at primary tumor resection. Whole RNA, isolated from tumor, nontumor lung or frozen PBMC, was sequenced without prior sorting. Samples came from some 71 TRACERx patients with untreated early-stage lung cancer. This clonotype was picked up a small number of times.

This TCR was sampled from a female donor with early-stage non-small cell lung cancer. This sequence joins TRBV18 and TRBJ2-3, with unresolved D. The sequencing used PBMCs, collected at surgery. CDR3 nucleotides: TGTGCCAGCTCACAAGATACGCAGTATTTT. Its translation: CASSQDTQYF. Filled out from reference TRBV18 and TRBJ2-3, the complete variable domain reads NAGVMQNPRHLVRRRGQEARLRCSPMKGHSHVYWYRQLPEEGLKFMVYLQKENIIDESGMPKERFSAEFPKEGPSILRIQQVVRGDSAAYFCASSQDTQYFGPGTRLTVL.